Sequencing of this T cell receptor (beta chain) was carried out in a study of monozygotic twins with cystic fibrosis. V was cut by 5 bases and J by 1 base, with 14 bases left in between. This CDR3 is built from 16 residues. Per germline, CDR1 PRHDT and CDR2 FYEKMQ (reference sequence). Produced via immunoSEQ multiplex PCR; TCRdb's table is partial and in-frame only. The table shows 7,400 or so clones, with nearly 95% occurring only once. V gene TRBV13 combines with J gene TRBJ2-2; tentatively, D is TRBD1 or TRBD2 (5 bases each). The sequence derives from a boy aged 2 to 10 with cystic fibrosis. What was sequenced was blood. In DNA form, the CDR3 reads TGTGCCAGCAGCGCCCAGGGAGAAATGAACACCGGGGAGCTGTTTTTT. Residues: CASSAQGEMNTGELFF.